This T cell receptor (beta chain) was sequenced in a study of blood T cells in healthy people across ages. The germline V gene encodes CDR1 SGHAT and CDR2 FQNNGV. V lost 5 bases to trimming and J lost 2 bases, with 12 bases between them. The CDR3 consists of 14 residues. This clonotype came up many times. A J-beta primer mix and a sample-barcoded 5' primer were used in a second PCR of about 6 to 12 cycles. TCRdb re-called the 5' RACE reads through MiXCR, storing one row per CDR3 protein. Seen here are hundreds of thousands of distinct CDR3 sequences, 29% observed once, and the top ten hold 17%. V gene TRBV11-2 combines with J gene TRBJ2-5; D gene ambiguous. Sequencing used blood. The sequence came from a woman of 80 years or more in good health. CDR3 amino acids: CASSPRTRQETQYF. The CDR3 region has the DNA TGTGCCAGCAGCCCTCGGACCAGGCAAGAGACCCAGTACTTC. The full variable domain, rest sourced from reference TRBV11-2 and TRBJ2-5, is EAGVAQSPRYKIIEKRQSVAFWCNPISGHATLYWYQQILGQGPKLLIQFQNNGVVDDSQLPKDRFSAERLKGVDSTLKIQPAKLEDSAVYLCASSPRTRQETQYFGPGTRLLVL.